This is a list of T cell receptor beta chains from one sample in a study of T cell repertoires in cytomegalovirus infection. TCRdb re-derived calls from the reads in MiXCR, one entry per CDR3 protein. The table shows 250,000 or so distinct CDR3 sequences, with approximately 15% occurring only once. Source material: CD8+ T cells from PBMCs. Receptors were obtained from a human donor in good health (CMV status not recorded). Some clones in this sample may be carry-over from other donors' samples. The CDR3 runs from the conserved cysteine through the conserved F or W. A D gene is named only where the DNA matches it firmly. The size field is filled for only some rows; it gives once, few, many or a size class.

CDR3 length | J gene | D gene | clone size | V gene | CDR3 DNA | CDR3 protein
13 | TRBJ1-1 | . | many | TRBV12-3/TRBV12-4 | TGTGCCAGCAGTTTTTGGGGTCTCTCTGAAGCTTTCTTT | CASSFWGLSEAFF
14 | TRBJ1-1 | . | few | TRBV4-1 | TGCGCCAGCAGCCAAGGAAGGGTGGACACTGAAGCTTTCTTT | CASSQGRVDTEAFF
14 | TRBJ1-1 | . | few | TRBV6-2/TRBV6-3 | TGTGCCAGCAGTTATCTTCTGGGTCACACTGAAGCTTTCTTT | CASSYLLGHTEAFF
12 | TRBJ2-3 | . | many | TRBV7-8 | TGTGCCAGCAGCCCAGCGGCAGATACGCAGTATTTT | CASSPAADTQYF
17 | TRBJ1-5 | TRBD1 | many | TRBV6-2/TRBV6-3 | TGTGCCAGCAGTTCCCGCGGGACAGGGTTTCGCAATCAGCCCCAGCATTTT | CASSSRGTGFRNQPQHF
13 | TRBJ2-5 | TRBD1 | many | TRBV7-2 | TGTGCCAGCAGCTTAGGGGACAGAGAGACCCAGTACTTC | CASSLGDRETQYF
11 | TRBJ1-2 | . | few | TRBV10-3 | TGTGCCATTGGAGGAGTACGCGGCTACACCTTC | CAIGGVRGYTF
13 | TRBJ1-2 | . | many | TRBV7-9 | TGTGCCAGCAGCTTCGCCCTAGGTCATGGCTACACCTTC | CASSFALGHGYTF
15 | TRBJ2-7 | . | many | TRBV7-2 | TGTGCCAGCAGCTTAGGCAGGACCCTGACCTACGAGCAGTACTTC | CASSLGRTLTYEQYF
16 | TRBJ2-7 | TRBD2 | few | TRBV6-6 | TGTGCCAGCAGTCAACTCTTAGCGGGGGGGACCGACGAGCAGTACTTC | CASSQLLAGGTDEQYF
12 | TRBJ1-1 | . | few | TRBV4-1 | TGCGCCAGCACCCCGGGGGGCACTGAAGCTTTCTTT | CASTPGGTEAFF
15 | TRBJ1-1 | TRBD1 | . | TRBV19 | TGTGCCAGTAGTCCCGGGACAGGGATGGGCACTGAAGCTTTCTTT | CASSPGTGMGTEAFF
17 | TRBJ2-3 | . | . | TRBV9 | TGTGCCAGCAGCGTAGAATCCGCGGGACCCAACACAGATACGCAGTATTTT | CASSVESAGPNTDTQYF
15 | TRBJ1-3 | . | . | TRBV20-1 | TGCAGTGCTAGTGATATGGAGAGCTCTGGAAACACCATATATTTT | CSASDMESSGNTIYF
13 | TRBJ2-5 | . | many | TRBV6-5 | TGTGCCAGCAGTTCGCGAAACCAAGAGACCCAGTACTTC | CASSSRNQETQYF
15 | TRBJ2-7 | TRBD1 | . | TRBV7-9 | TGTGCCAGCAGTTCAACCAAGGACAGGGCAGGCGAGCAGTACTTC | CASSSTKDRAGEQYF
15 | TRBJ2-5 | TRBD2 | few | TRBV27 | TGTGCCAGCAGACCCGGGACTAGCCGAAAAGAGACCCAGTACTTC | CASRPGTSRKETQYF
14 | TRBJ1-6 | . | many | TRBV12-3/TRBV12-4 | TGTGCCAGCAGTCCGGGACAAGGTGATTCACCCCTCCACTTT | CASSPGQGDSPLHF
14 | TRBJ2-2 | . | many | TRBV6-2/TRBV6-3 | TGTGCCAGCATAAAGACTCCGTACACCGGGGAGCTGTTTTTT | CASIKTPYTGELFF
14 | TRBJ1-2 | TRBD1 | . | TRBV5-3 | TGTGCCAGCAGCTCGTCACACGGGACAGCTGGCTACACCTTC | CASSSSHGTAGYTF
17 | TRBJ1-5 | . | . | TRBV20-1 | TGCAGTGCTAGAGACAGGACAGTAACTTATAGCAATCAGCCCCAGCATTTT | CSARDRTVTYSNQPQHF